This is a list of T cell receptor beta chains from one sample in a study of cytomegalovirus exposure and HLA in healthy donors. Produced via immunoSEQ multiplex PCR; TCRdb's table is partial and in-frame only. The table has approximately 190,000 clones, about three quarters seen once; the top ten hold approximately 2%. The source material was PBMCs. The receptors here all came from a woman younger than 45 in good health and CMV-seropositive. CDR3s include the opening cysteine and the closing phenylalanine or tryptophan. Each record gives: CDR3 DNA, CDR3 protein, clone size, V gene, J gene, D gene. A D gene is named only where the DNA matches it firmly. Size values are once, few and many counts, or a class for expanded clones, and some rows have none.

TGTGCCAGCAGCGTAGTGGGGGGAGTAGGCGAAAAACTGTTTTTT	CASSVVGGVGEKLFF	.	TRBV9	TRBJ1-4	.
TGCGCCAGCAGCTTACCAGGGGAAGAGACCCAGTACTTC	CASSLPGEETQYF	few	TRBV5-1	TRBJ2-5	.
TGCGCCAGCAGCTTGCAGGGAGGGTCCTACAATGAGCAGTTCTTC	CASSLQGGSYNEQFF	.	TRBV5-1	TRBJ2-1	TRBD2
TGTGCCAGCAGTGCAGGGGGCAGAGGCGCCTACGAGCAGTACTTC	CASSAGGRGAYEQYF	.	TRBV6-1	TRBJ2-7	TRBD1
TGTGCCAGCAGCTTAACAGGGGGCGACACTGAAGCTTTCTTT	CASSLTGGDTEAFF	.	TRBV7-3	TRBJ1-1	TRBD1
TGCGCCAGCTACTCGACAGGCAGCTCCTACGAGCAGTACTTC	CASYSTGSSYEQYF	.	TRBV10-2	TRBJ2-7	.
TGCGCCAGCAGCCCGGGACAGGGATCCTACGAGCAGTACTTC	CASSPGQGSYEQYF	.	TRBV5-1	TRBJ2-7	TRBD1
TGTGCCAGCAACTTGGGGGGTAACACCGGGGAGCTGTTTTTT	CASNLGGNTGELFF	.	TRBV9	TRBJ2-2	.
TGTGCCAGCAGTGTCGGGAGGAACACTGAAGCTTTCTTT	CASSVGRNTEAFF	few	TRBV27	TRBJ1-1	.
TGTGCCAGTAGTAAAGGACAGGGAGAAGTGGAAGCTTTCTTT	CASSKGQGEVEAFF	.	TRBV19	TRBJ1-1	TRBD1
TGTGCCAGCAGTCCGCCGGACACTTACCCCTATGGCTACACCTTC	CASSPPDTYPYGYTF	.	TRBV5-6	TRBJ1-2	.
TGTGCCAGCAGTACAGGGGGCAACACTGAAGCTTTCTTT	CASSTGGNTEAFF	.	TRBV7-3	TRBJ1-1	TRBD1
TGTGCCAGCAGCCAAGGGACAGGGGGCCCTCAGTACTTC	CASSQGTGGPQYF	.	TRBV7-6	TRBJ2-7	TRBD1
TGTGCCAGCAGCACCTCTAGCGGGAGCTCCTACGAGCAGTACTTC	CASSTSSGSSYEQYF	.	TRBV5-6	TRBJ2-7	TRBD2
TGTGCCAGCAGCGCTACGGGGGCTGGGGCCAACGTCCTGACTTTC	CASSATGAGANVLTF	.	TRBV11-1	TRBJ2-6	.
TGTGCCAGCCAAACAGGGGGGGCCAACGTCCTGACTTTC	CASQTGGANVLTF	once	TRBV6-6	TRBJ2-6	.
TGTGCCAGCAGCCCGGACAGGCCCGAGCAGTACTTC	CASSPDRPEQYF	few	TRBV7-9	TRBJ2-7	TRBD1
TGTGCCAGTAGTAGTCCCCCCGGGACAGCATATCAGCCCCAGCATTTT	CASSSPPGTAYQPQHF	.	TRBV19	TRBJ1-5	TRBD1
TGCAGCGTTTCAGGGACAGGGGGTGAAAAACTGTTTTTT	CSVSGTGGEKLFF	.	TRBV29-1	TRBJ1-4	TRBD1
TGCGCCAGCAGCTCCGCGCTAGCGGGAGCAACAGATACGCAGTATTTT	CASSSALAGATDTQYF	.	TRBV5-1	TRBJ2-3	TRBD2
TGTGCCAGCAGTAGCAGGGGGCGCGGGTATGGCTACACCTTC	CASSSRGRGYGYTF	.	TRBV6-5	TRBJ1-2	TRBD1
TGTGCCAGTAGTATCGGGGTCCTCTACAATGAGCAGTTCTTC	CASSIGVLYNEQFF	.	TRBV19	TRBJ2-1	.
TGTGCCAGCAGCCCTCCGGGACTAGCGGGAACGGGGCAGTACTTC	CASSPPGLAGTGQYF	.	TRBV14	TRBJ2-7	TRBD2
TGTGCCAGCAGTATGACGGACTCCAATCAGCCCCAGCATTTT	CASSMTDSNQPQHF	.	TRBV2	TRBJ1-5	.
TGTGCCAGCACCCTGCGGGACAGGGCAAACTATGGCTACACCTTC	CASTLRDRANYGYTF	.	TRBV28	TRBJ1-2	TRBD1
TGTGCCAGCAGTCCGACTAGCGCCAGACAAGAGACCCAGTACTTC	CASSPTSARQETQYF	few	TRBV2	TRBJ2-5	TRBD2
TGTGCCAGCAGCCATTACAGGGGGCCCACTGAAGCTTTCTTT	CASSHYRGPTEAFF	.	TRBV14	TRBJ1-1	TRBD1
TGTGCCAGCAGCTTGGGGCAGACAGGGGGCAATGAGCAGTTCTTC	CASSLGQTGGNEQFF	.	TRBV5-4	TRBJ2-1	TRBD1
TGTGCCATCAGTAGGGTCACCGGGACAGGGGGTAACGAGCAGTACTTC	CAISRVTGTGGNEQYF	.	TRBV10-3	TRBJ2-7	TRBD1
TGCGCCAGCAGCGAGGGAGCAGGGGCGAACACTGAAGCTTTCTTT	CASSEGAGANTEAFF	.	TRBV5-1	TRBJ1-1	.
TGTGCCAGCAGTTTAGGGGGGGGCTATGGCTACACCTTC	CASSLGGGYGYTF	.	TRBV28	TRBJ1-2	.
TGTGCCAGCAGGGCTGGGCGGAACAGGCACCCTGGAAACACCATATATTTT	CASRAGRNRHPGNTIYF	.	TRBV28	TRBJ1-3	.
TGTGCCAGCTCACCATTTATGAGCTCTGGAAACACCATATATTTT	CASSPFMSSGNTIYF	.	TRBV18	TRBJ1-3	.
TGTGCCAGCAGCGCACAGGGGGCGTATGGCTACACCTTC	CASSAQGAYGYTF	.	TRBV5-6	TRBJ1-2	TRBD1
TGTGCCAGCAGTCGAAGGGGGGGAGGCAATCAGCCCCAGCATTTT	CASSRRGGGNQPQHF	.	TRBV28	TRBJ1-5	.
TGTGCCATCAGCCAGGGGGCTCGGCAAGAGACCCAGTACTTC	CAISQGARQETQYF	.	TRBV10-3	TRBJ2-5	TRBD1
TGTGCCAGCAGCCTAGTGGGGACAGGGGATTACACCGGGGAGCTGTTTTTT	CASSLVGTGDYTGELFF	.	TRBV7-2	TRBJ2-2	TRBD1
TGTGCCAGCAGCTTAGATTGGGGGACTAGCGGGGGCGGGTACGAGCAGTACTTC	CASSLDWGTSGGGYEQYF	.	TRBV7-2	TRBJ2-7	TRBD2
TGTGCCAGCAGTGCCAACGACAGGAGGTACCAAGAGACCCAGTACTTC	CASSANDRRYQETQYF	.	TRBV6-1	TRBJ2-5	.
TGCGCCAGCAGCTTTGGGTATGTGGAGAACTATGGCTACACCTTC	CASSFGYVENYGYTF	.	TRBV5-1	TRBJ1-2	.
TGTGCCGTACAGGGGGCGGGCTACGAGCAGTACTTC	CAVQGAGYEQYF	.	TRBV28	TRBJ2-7	TRBD1
TGTGCCAGCAGCTTAGGGGGGGTCGAGCAGTACTTC	CASSLGGVEQYF	.	TRBV7-2	TRBJ2-7	.
TGTGCCAGCAGTTCCTCTAGCGGGAGATACAATGAGCAGTTCTTC	CASSSSSGRYNEQFF	once	TRBV6-5	TRBJ2-1	TRBD2
TGTGCCAGCAGCCTCAGACAGAACACCAACACTGAAGCTTTCTTT	CASSLRQNTNTEAFF	.	TRBV7-2	TRBJ1-1	.
TGTGCCAGCGGTAGCGTCCCCTACGAGCAGTACTTC	CASGSVPYEQYF	.	TRBV28	TRBJ2-7	.
TGTGCCAGCAGTGAACTAACCCCGAACACTGAAGCTTTCTTT	CASSELTPNTEAFF	.	TRBV6-1	TRBJ1-1	.
TGTGCCAGTAGGTATACGGGACAGGGTAATTACGAGCAGTACTTC	CASRYTGQGNYEQYF	.	TRBV19	TRBJ2-7	TRBD1
TGTGCCAGCATGAGGGCGCCCAAAAACATTCAGTACTTC	CASMRAPKNIQYF	.	TRBV2	TRBJ2-4	.
TGTGCCAGCAGCCCGGGACTAGCCCTCGGCGAGCAGTACTTC	CASSPGLALGEQYF	few	TRBV7-3	TRBJ2-7	TRBD2
TGTGCCAGCAGCCCAGGCGAGGGTGGGGTTTACAATGAGCAGTTCTTC	CASSPGEGGVYNEQFF	.	TRBV4-2	TRBJ2-1	.